This paragraph reports one T cell receptor beta chain. The antigen is undetermined. This record belongs to a study of OX40 agonist ivuxolimab in advanced cancers. Study observations and caveats: CD8+ T cells were the subset that, on average, had more expanded clones than CD4+.

Produced via immunoSEQ multiplex PCR; TCRdb's table is partial and in-frame only. The data hold about 69,000 clones, with more than 85% observed a single time. This CDR3 has 13 amino acids. V shed 6 bases, J shed 5 bases, and the junction held 4 bases outside the gene matches. Germline V gene sequence: CDR1 SNHLY, CDR2 FYNNEI. Systemic immunosuppression or autoimmune disease history was grounds to exclude patients. On cycle 4 day 1 and cycle 7 day 1, as well as at baseline, blood was sampled. The sequence was obtained from an adult with an advanced solid tumor such as melanoma, head and neck, liver or kidney cancer. Source: CD4+ or CD8+ T cells sorted from blood, taken in a trial of the OX40 agonist ivuxolimab. The V gene is TRBV2, the J gene TRBJ1-5, with 7 bases aligning to TRBD1. In DNA form, the CDR3 reads TGTGCCAGCAGGGGACAGAGTTATCAGCCCCAGCATTTT. Translation gives CASRGQSYQPQHF.